This TCR beta chain was captured by sequencing in a study of CDR3 diversity in severe acne (dated by TCRdb to between 2018 and 2021). Note on this clonotype: Its target antigen remains unknown. The record has no base qualities; no much larger clone is one base away.

Trimming costs V 1 base and J 11 bases, and their ends lie 17 bases apart. Based on the germline V gene, the CDR1 and CDR2 sequences are SGHDT and YYEEEE. The CDR3 covers 14 residues, taking in both the cysteine and the phenylalanine. Only CDR3 DNA remains: 42 bases, in frame from the first base. The receptor library was made with PCR. TCRdb records Illumina HiSeq 2000 as the sequencer. TCRdb ran its own pipeline on the public reads, namely fastp trimming at Q25 and MiXCR clone calling, and kept in-frame beta chains. Rows are unified per CDR3 protein, each entry keeping the most common DNA and genes. In all, the sample holds about 85,000 distinct CDR3 sequences, and roughly 52% of those were seen once. The ten largest clonotypes hold roughly 9.1% of the sample.

Sequencing was done on a sample of blood. The V gene is TRBV5-6 and the J gene is TRBJ2-3, and TRBD2 may be the D gene, going by 7 matching bases. The receptor comes from a male donor in good health, serving as a control. The nucleotides read TGTGCCAGCAGCTTGATACTAGGGGGGGCGGAGCAGTATTTT. Its protein reads: CASSLILGGAEQYF.